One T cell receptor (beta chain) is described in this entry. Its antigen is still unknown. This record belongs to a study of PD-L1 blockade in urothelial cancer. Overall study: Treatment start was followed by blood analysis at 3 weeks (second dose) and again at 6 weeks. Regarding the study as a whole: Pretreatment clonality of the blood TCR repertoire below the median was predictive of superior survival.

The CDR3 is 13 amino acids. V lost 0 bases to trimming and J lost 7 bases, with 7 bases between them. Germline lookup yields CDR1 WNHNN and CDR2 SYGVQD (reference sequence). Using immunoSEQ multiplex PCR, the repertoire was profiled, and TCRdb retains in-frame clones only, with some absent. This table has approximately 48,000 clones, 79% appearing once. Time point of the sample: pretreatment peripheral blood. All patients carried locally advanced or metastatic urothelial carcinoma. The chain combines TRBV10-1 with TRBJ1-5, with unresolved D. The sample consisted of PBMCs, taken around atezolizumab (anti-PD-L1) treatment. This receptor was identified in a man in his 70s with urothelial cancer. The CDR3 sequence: CASSESGRQPQHF. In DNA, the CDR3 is TGCGCCAGCAGTGAGTCGGGCCGACAGCCCCAGCATTTT.